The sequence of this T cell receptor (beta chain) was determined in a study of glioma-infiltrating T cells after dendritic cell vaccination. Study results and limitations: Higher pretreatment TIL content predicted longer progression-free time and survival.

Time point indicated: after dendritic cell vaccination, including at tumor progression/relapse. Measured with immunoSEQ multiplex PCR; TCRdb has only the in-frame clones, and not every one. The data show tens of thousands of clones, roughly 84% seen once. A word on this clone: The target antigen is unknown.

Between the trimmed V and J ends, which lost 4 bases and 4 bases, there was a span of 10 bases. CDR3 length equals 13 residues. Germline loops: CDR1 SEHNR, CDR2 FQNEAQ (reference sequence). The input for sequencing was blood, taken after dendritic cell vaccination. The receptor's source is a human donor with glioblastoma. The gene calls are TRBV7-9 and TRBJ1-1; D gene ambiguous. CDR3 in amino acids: CASSSREGTEAFF. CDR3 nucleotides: TGTGCCAGCAGCTCACGGGAGGGCACTGAAGCTTTCTTT. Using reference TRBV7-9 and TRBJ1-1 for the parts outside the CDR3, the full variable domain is DTGVSQNPRHKITKRGQNVTFRCDPISEHNRLYWYRQTLGQGPEFLTYFQNEAQLEKSRLLSDRFSAERPKGSFSTLEIQRTEQGDSAMYLCASSSREGTEAFFGQGTRLTVV.